The rows below give T cell receptor beta chains drawn from one sample of a study of T-cell reconstitution after alpha-beta-depleted transplantation in children. MiXCR, applied by TCRdb to the PCR reads, yields one record per CDR3 protein. The sample includes around 580,000 distinct CDR3 sequences, 23% of them seen just once. This sample comprised PBMCs, mostly from graft donor cells, obtained 360 days after TCRalphabeta/CD19-depleted stem cell transplant. Every receptor here comes from a boy in the first two years of life who had a stem cell transplant for acute myeloid leukemia, so the T cells may come from the graft donor. Each CDR3 is given with its conserved first and last residue. The order of the fields is V gene, J gene, clone size, D gene, CDR3 protein, CDR3 DNA. D genes are given only for firm matches. Clone sizes are given selectively: once, few, many, or a class where the clone is expanded.

TRBV29-1	TRBJ2-3	few	-	CSVETRGMRTDTQYF	TGCAGCGTTGAAACCCGCGGGATGCGCACAGATACGCAGTATTTT
TRBV6-1	TRBJ1-2	-	-	CASSQGQGGFGYTF	TGTGCCAGCAGCCAAGGGCAGGGAGGGTTTGGCTACACCTTC
TRBV7-2	TRBJ1-1	-	-	CASSSETGWGTEAFF	TGTGCCAGCAGCTCGGAAACAGGGTGGGGCACTGAAGCTTTCTTT
TRBV4-1	TRBJ1-1	-	-	CASSQDLLNTEAFF	TGCGCCAGCAGCCAAGATTTGCTGAACACTGAAGCTTTCTTT
TRBV7-2	TRBJ2-1	few	-	CASSLEGQRYLFF	TGTGCCAGCAGCTTAGAGGGTCAGCGGTACCTGTTCTTC
TRBV29-1	TRBJ2-7	-	TRBD2	CSVVRGLGFSYEQYF	TGCAGCGTTGTTCGGGGACTAGGCTTTTCCTACGAGCAGTACTTC
TRBV6-1	TRBJ2-3	once	TRBD1	CASRGQGNTDTQYF	TGTGCCAGCAGGGGACAGGGTAACACAGATACGCAGTATTTT
TRBV2	TRBJ2-1	-	TRBD2	CASRELAAPGNEQFF	TGTGCCAGCCGAGAACTAGCGGCTCCCGGGAATGAGCAGTTCTTC
TRBV25-1	TRBJ2-6	few	TRBD1	CASTGTGFRSGANVLTF	TGTGCCAGCACCGGGACAGGATTCCGATCTGGGGCCAACGTCCTGACTTTC
TRBV11-2	TRBJ1-2	-	-	CASSLTSPGEHYGYTF	TGTGCCAGCAGCTTAACAAGCCCAGGGGAGCACTATGGCTACACCTTC
TRBV6-1	TRBJ1-1	-	TRBD1	CASLRDRGGGTEAFF	TGTGCCAGTCTCCGGGACAGGGGAGGGGGGACTGAAGCTTTCTTT
TRBV12-5	TRBJ2-7	-	TRBD1	CASGTGKVFYEQYF	TGTGCTAGTGGGACAGGGAAGGTGTTCTACGAGCAGTACTTC
TRBV7-2	TRBJ2-1	many	-	CASSLQGYTYNEQFF	TGTGCCAGCAGCTTACAGGGATACACCTACAATGAGCAGTTCTTC
TRBV12-3/TRBV12-4	TRBJ2-2	few	-	CASRLHGPGELFF	TGTGCCAGCAGACTGCACGGACCCGGGGAGCTGTTTTTT
TRBV4-1	TRBJ2-5	-	TRBD1	CASNQGGWETQYF	TGCGCCAGCAATCAAGGGGGCTGGGAGACCCAGTACTTC
TRBV12-3/TRBV12-4	TRBJ1-1	-	TRBD1	CASSPDRVWNTEAFF	TGTGCCAGCAGTCCGGACAGGGTATGGAACACTGAAGCTTTCTTT
TRBV13	TRBJ1-4	-	TRBD1	CASSPGSRQGNEKLFF	TGTGCCAGCTCCCCAGGATCCCGACAGGGTAATGAAAAACTGTTTTTT
TRBV20-1	TRBJ2-3	-	TRBD2	CSARKRGPADTQYF	TGCAGTGCTAGAAAGCGGGGGCCGGCAGATACGCAGTATTTT
TRBV3-1	TRBJ2-2	-	TRBD2	CASSQGRVYERGEVSNTGELFF	TGTGCCAGCAGCCAAGGAAGGGTATACGAGCGGGGGGAAGTATCGAACACCGGGGAGCTGTTTTTT
TRBV30	TRBJ2-3	-	-	CAWDSGGGSTDTQYF	TGTGCCTGGGATTCAGGGGGAGGAAGCACAGATACGCAGTATTTT
TRBV28	TRBJ2-2	few	-	CASTALVGELFF	TGTGCTAGCACCGCCCTGGTCGGGGAGCTGTTTTTT
TRBV20-1	TRBJ1-1	few	-	CSARSGGGRMNTEAFF	TGCAGTGCTAGATCGGGGGGCGGCCGCATGAACACTGAAGCTTTCTTT
TRBV12-3/TRBV12-4	TRBJ1-2	many	-	CASSFTVLYGYTF	TGTGCCAGCAGTTTTACAGTCCTATATGGCTACACCTTC
TRBV5-1	TRBJ2-2	-	-	CASSLRERLTGELFF	TGCGCCAGCAGCTTGAGGGAGCGGCTCACCGGGGAGCTGTTTTTT
TRBV11-1	TRBJ2-1	few	TRBD2	CASSLRAGGLSSYNEQFF	TGTGCCAGCAGCTTGAGGGCGGGGGGGCTTTCCTCCTACAATGAGCAGTTCTTC
TRBV6-5	TRBJ1-1	-	-	CASSYGTGMNTEAFF	TGTGCCAGCAGTTACGGGACCGGAATGAACACTGAAGCTTTCTTT
TRBV19	TRBJ2-7	-	TRBD1	CASSEGTGSFGLSYEQYF	TGTGCCAGTAGTGAGGGGACAGGATCTTTCGGGTTATCCTACGAGCAGTACTTC
TRBV20-1	TRBJ2-7	many	-	CSARDRGLSEQYF	TGCAGTGCTAGAGATCGAGGACTCTCGGAGCAGTACTTC
TRBV20-1	TRBJ2-6	many	-	CSATGTAPSGANVLTF	TGCAGTGCTACAGGGACTGCCCCCTCTGGGGCCAACGTCCTGACTTTC
TRBV6-1	TRBJ2-1	-	-	CASRKSGTHNEQFF	TGTGCCAGCAGGAAATCCGGGACACACAATGAGCAGTTCTTC
TRBV12-3/TRBV12-4	TRBJ2-2	-	-	CASTLSTGELFF	TGTGCCAGCACTCTATCCACCGGGGAGCTGTTTTTT
TRBV4-3	TRBJ2-3	-	TRBD1	CASSHGTGDADTQYF	TGCGCCAGCAGCCACGGGACAGGGGACGCAGATACGCAGTATTTT
TRBV5-1	TRBJ1-1	-	-	CASSPDGGGYTEAFF	TGCGCCAGCAGCCCGGACGGGGGCGGCTACACTGAAGCTTTCTTT
TRBV20-1	TRBJ2-5	many	TRBD2	CSATKRGGFQETQYF	TGCAGTGCTACCAAGCGGGGGGGCTTTCAAGAGACCCAGTACTTC
TRBV12-3/TRBV12-4	TRBJ2-7	-	-	CASSRQWGNEKQYF	TGTGCCAGCAGTCGACAGTGGGGAAATGAAAAGCAGTACTTC
TRBV29-1	TRBJ1-2	-	-	CSVFAPVGGGFGYGYTF	TGCAGCGTCTTCGCCCCAGTCGGGGGCGGGTTCGGCTATGGCTACACCTTC
TRBV24-1	TRBJ2-2	many	TRBD1	CATSDLGTGGTGELFF	TGTGCCACCAGTGATTTGGGGACAGGTGGCACCGGGGAGCTGTTTTTT
TRBV12-3/TRBV12-4	TRBJ1-6	-	-	CASSFRTSGGVSPLHF	TGTGCCAGCAGTTTCCGGACGTCCGGGGGCGTTTCACCCCTCCACTTT
TRBV20-1	TRBJ1-5	once	TRBD1	CSARDRSPRDRLRGSNQPQHF	TGCAGTGCTAGAGACCGGTCCCCCCGGGACAGGCTACGTGGAAGCAATCAGCCCCAGCATTTT
TRBV7-3	TRBJ1-2	many	-	CASSLKRPPSSGRDVHANYGYTF	TGTGCCAGCAGCTTAAAGCGTCCCCCTTCCTCCGGAAGGGATGTGCACGCTAACTATGGCTACACCTTC
TRBV20-1	TRBJ2-3	few	-	CSARDPPGVSTF	TGCAGTGCTAGAGATCCCCCTGGGGTGTCAACTTTT
TRBV6-5	TRBJ1-2	many	-	CASSYSPGSYGYTF	TGTGCCAGCAGTTACTCGCCCGGGTCCTATGGCTACACCTTC
TRBV4-1	TRBJ2-5	many	-	CASSQGLLETQYF	TGCGCCAGCAGCCAAGGCCTCTTGGAGACCCAGTACTTC
TRBV24-1	TRBJ2-1	few	TRBD1	CATSDLGTGTYNEQFF	TGTGCCACCAGTGATTTGGGGACAGGGACCTACAATGAGCAGTTCTTC
TRBV29-1	TRBJ1-3	-	-	CSVEGTSRNTIYF	TGCAGCGTCGAAGGGACATCCCGGAACACCATATATTTT
TRBV4-3	TRBJ1-2	few	-	CASSQGRAPGLIYGYTF	TGCGCCAGCAGCCAAGGGAGGGCTCCCGGACTGATCTATGGCTACACCTTC
TRBV29-1	TRBJ2-1	many	-	CSVEMGGGEQFF	TGCAGCGTTGAAATGGGGGGCGGGGAGCAGTTCTTC
TRBV28	TRBJ1-1	many	-	CASSLWGGTEAFF	TGTGCCAGCAGTTTATGGGGGGGCACTGAAGCTTTCTTT
TRBV6-5	TRBJ2-7	few	-	CASSYLLEAYEQYF	TGTGCCAGCAGTTACCTCTTGGAAGCCTACGAGCAGTACTTC
TRBV5-1	TRBJ2-5	many	TRBD1	CASSPGPTGEETQYF	TGCGCCAGCAGCCCAGGGCCTACAGGGGAAGAGACCCAGTACTTC
TRBV20-1	TRBJ1-5	many	TRBD1	CSATGQGSNQPQHF	TGCAGTGCAACCGGACAGGGGAGCAATCAGCCCCAGCATTTT
TRBV10-3	TRBJ2-1	-	TRBD2	CAIRDPGTKNEVQFF	TGTGCCATCAGGGACCCCGGGACTAAAAATGAAGTGCAGTTCTTC
TRBV12-3/TRBV12-4	TRBJ2-5	few	TRBD2	CASRGPGGPAETQYF	TGTGCCAGCAGAGGGCCGGGGGGGCCGGCGGAGACCCAGTACTTC
TRBV6-5	TRBJ2-1	many	TRBD2	CASRGGGVNEQFF	TGTGCCAGCAGAGGCGGGGGGGTTAATGAGCAGTTCTTC